A selection of T cell receptor beta chains follows, all from one sample in a study of blood T cell repertoires in COVID-19. Produced via immunoSEQ multiplex PCR; TCRdb's table is partial and in-frame only. The sample lists approximately 150,000 clones; about four fifths were seen once. Sequenced sample: peripheral blood. These receptor sequences come from a woman in her 70s with acute or convalescent COVID-19. Each CDR3 is given with its conserved first and last residue. D genes are given only for firm matches. Rows may omit the clone size; those that give it use once, few, many or a size class.

>.|TRBV5-6|.|TRBJ2-3
CASSRVTGADTQYF
TGTGCCAGCAGCCGCGTTACGGGAGCAGATACGCAGTATTTT
>TRBD2|TRBV6-2/TRBV6-3|.|TRBJ2-1
CASSLAGGPLYEQFF
TGTGCCAGCAGTTTAGCGGGGGGGCCCTTATATGAGCAGTTCTTC
>.|TRBV11-3|once|TRBJ2-3
CASSRELGGQDTQYF
TGTGCCAGCAGCCGGGAGTTGGGGGGTCAAGATACGCAGTATTTT
>TRBD1|TRBV4-2|once|TRBJ1-1
CASSLDRDLTEAFF
TGTGCCAGCAGCCTCGACAGGGATTTAACTGAAGCTTTCTTT
>.|TRBV7-7|.|TRBJ1-5
CASSPGLDQPQHF
TGTGCTAGCAGCCCGGGTCTCGATCAGCCCCAGCATTTT
>TRBD2|TRBV2|.|TRBJ2-2
CASSSSGSRTGELFF
TGTGCCAGCAGCAGTAGCGGGAGTCGTACCGGGGAGCTGTTTTTT
>.|TRBV4-1|.|TRBJ1-2
CASSPTQGEFYYGYTF
TGCGCCAGCAGCCCCACTCAGGGCGAGTTCTACTATGGCTACACCTTC
>TRBD2|TRBV5-8|once|TRBJ2-7
CASSLQQGLAGEGDEQYF
TGTGCCAGCAGCTTGCAGCAGGGCCTAGCGGGAGAAGGCGACGAGCAGTACTTC
>TRBD1|TRBV18|once|TRBJ1-3
CASSPEGGYSGNTIYF
TGTGCCAGCTCACCCGAAGGGGGCTACTCTGGAAACACCATATATTTT
>.|TRBV5-5|once|TRBJ1-3
CASSLTAGLSENTIYF
TGTGCCAGCAGCTTGACGGCCGGACTCTCTGAAAACACCATATATTTT
>.|TRBV29-1|.|TRBJ1-2
CSVSRANGYTF
TGCAGCGTTTCCAGGGCCAATGGCTACACCTTC
>.|TRBV18|.|TRBJ2-2
CASSLRTASNTGELFF
TGTGCCAGCTCACTCAGGACAGCCTCGAACACCGGGGAGCTGTTTTTT
>TRBD1|TRBV23-1|.|TRBJ2-3
CASSQSTGQPVTQYF
TGCGCCAGCAGTCAATCGACGGGACAGCCTGTTACGCAGTATTTT
>.|TRBV7-2|.|TRBJ2-1
CASSLGTNEQFF
TGTGCCAGCAGCTTGGGGACTAATGAGCAGTTCTTC
>.|TRBV5-5|.|TRBJ1-2
CASSLASSRVVGNYGYTF
TGTGCCAGCAGCTTGGCCTCGAGCAGGGTGGTTGGTAACTATGGCTACACCTTC
>.|TRBV7-2|.|TRBJ2-7
CASSLSSSYEQYF
TGTGCCAGCAGCTTATCCAGCTCCTACGAGCAGTACTTC
>.|TRBV4-3|once|TRBJ1-6
CASSQDRRGGNSPLHF
TGCGCCAGCAGCCAAGATCGCAGGGGAGGGAATTCACCCCTCCACTTT
>TRBD2|TRBV4-3|few|TRBJ2-1
CASSQDRPLRGLASNEQFF
TGCGCCAGCAGCCAAGATAGACCCCTTCGCGGACTAGCATCCAATGAGCAGTTCTTC
>.|TRBV7-2|.|TRBJ2-1
CASSSTRYNEQFF
TGTGCCAGCAGCTCAACTAGGTACAATGAGCAGTTCTTC
>.|TRBV6-6|few|TRBJ1-2
CASSRPQGDGYTF
TGTGCCAGCAGCCGACCCCAGGGTGATGGCTACACCTTC
>TRBD2|TRBV10-3|.|TRBJ2-1
CAISPSPGLAKSTIGEQFF
TGTGCCATCAGCCCTAGTCCGGGACTAGCCAAATCCACAATCGGTGAGCAGTTCTTC
>TRBD1|TRBV23-1|.|TRBJ1-3
CASSLTGGSGNTIYF
TGCGCCAGCAGCCTGACAGGGGGCTCCGGAAACACCATATATTTT
>.|TRBV5-4|.|TRBJ1-2
CASSPPGGNYGYTF
TGTGCCAGCAGCCCGCCGGGGGGTAACTATGGCTACACCTTC
>TRBD2|TRBV5-1|.|TRBJ2-7
CASGQGAGDEQYF
TGCGCCAGCGGGCAAGGGGCGGGGGACGAGCAGTACTTC
>.|TRBV7-2|.|TRBJ2-3
CASSFRGTDTQYF
TGTGCCAGCAGTTTTAGAGGCACAGATACGCAGTATTTT
>TRBD1|TRBV7-2|.|TRBJ1-6
CASSRDSTDRVSPLHF
TGTGCCAGCAGCCGCGATTCAACGGACAGGGTCTCACCCCTCCACTTT
>.|TRBV14|.|TRBJ1-2
CASSQAGFNGYTF
TGTGCCAGCAGCCAAGCGGGTTTTAATGGCTACACCTTC
>.|TRBV15|.|TRBJ1-3
CATSRDPGAGNTIYF
TGTGCCACCAGCAGAGATCCCGGAGCGGGAAACACCATATATTTT
>.|TRBV19|.|TRBJ2-2
CASRDIIRQYTGELFF
TGTGCCAGTAGGGACATTATCCGCCAATACACCGGGGAGCTGTTTTTT
>TRBD2|TRBV4-2|.|TRBJ2-3
CASSGPSGRANSDTQYF
TGTGCCAGCAGCGGTCCAAGCGGGAGGGCCAATTCAGATACGCAGTATTTT
>.|TRBV6-1|.|TRBJ2-2
CASSEAGDVRRELFF
TGTGCCAGCAGTGAAGCGGGCGACGTTAGGAGGGAGCTGTTTTTT
>.|TRBV11-2|.|TRBJ1-2
CASSLWYSDGYTF
TGTGCCAGCAGCTTATGGTATTCGGATGGCTACACCTTC
>TRBD2|TRBV7-2|.|TRBJ2-3
CASSLRASGSFGGDRYF
TGTGCCAGCAGCCTCCGGGCTAGCGGGAGTTTCGGGGGGGACCGGTATTTT
>TRBD2|TRBV9|.|TRBJ2-1
CASSVGTSGGYNEQFF
TGTGCCAGCAGCGTAGGGACTAGCGGGGGGTACAATGAGCAGTTCTTC
>TRBD1|TRBV7-2|.|TRBJ1-6
CASSLDRSSPLHF
TGTGCCAGCAGCTTGGACAGGAGTTCACCCCTCCACTTT
>TRBD1|TRBV7-2|few|TRBJ1-2
CASSPSLTGYGYTF
TGTGCCAGCAGCCCTTCCCTGACAGGGTACGGCTACACCTTC
>TRBD2|TRBV27|.|TRBJ2-2
CASSLLAGGNGELFF
TGTGCCAGCAGTTTACTAGCGGGAGGAAACGGGGAGCTGTTTTTT
>TRBD2|TRBV5-4|once|TRBJ2-3
CASSFNLAAGTDTQYF
TGTGCCAGCAGCTTTAATCTAGCGGCGGGCACAGATACGCAGTATTTT
>TRBD1|TRBV18|.|TRBJ2-1
CASSPQTGGSYNEQFF
TGTGCCAGCTCACCACAAACAGGGGGCTCCTACAATGAGCAGTTCTTC
>.|TRBV27|.|TRBJ2-5
CASKKQVTQETQYF
TGTGCCAGCAAGAAACAGGTAACCCAAGAGACCCAGTACTTC
>TRBD1|TRBV6-1|.|TRBJ1-2
CASSEGDSGTGIYGYTF
TGTGCCAGCAGTGAAGGAGACTCCGGGACAGGGATCTATGGCTACACCTTC
>.|TRBV27|.|TRBJ1-5
CASSFEVNQPQHF
TGTGCCAGCAGTTTTGAGGTAAATCAGCCCCAGCATTTT
>TRBD2|TRBV7-2|.|TRBJ2-7
CASSSGLAGTYEQYF
TGTGCCAGCAGCTCGGGACTAGCGGGGACCTACGAGCAGTACTTC
>.|TRBV11-2|.|TRBJ2-1
CASSLRHGDGNNEQFF
TGTGCCAGCAGCTTAAGGCACGGGGATGGAAACAATGAGCAGTTCTTC
>.|TRBV6-5|.|TRBJ1-4
CASSTGLLNEKLFF
TGTGCCAGCAGTACAGGGCTGCTAAATGAAAAACTGTTTTTT
>TRBD2|TRBV25-1|.|TRBJ2-1
CASRVREGTSQFF
TGTGCCAGCAGAGTTAGGGAGGGGACTAGCCAGTTCTTC
>.|TRBV28|once|TRBJ1-5
CASRPGVQPQHF
TGTGCCAGCAGGCCAGGGGTTCAGCCCCAGCATTTT
>.|TRBV19|.|TRBJ2-1
CASSTSHFAGNNEQFF
TGTGCCAGTAGTACATCCCACTTTGCAGGGAACAATGAGCAGTTCTTC
>TRBD1|TRBV7-6|.|TRBJ2-3
CASSYQGASTDTQYF
TGTGCCAGCAGCTACCAGGGGGCGAGCACAGATACGCAGTATTTT
>TRBD1|TRBV5-1|.|TRBJ1-2
CASSLEDRGPDGYTF
TGCGCCAGCAGCTTGGAGGACAGGGGGCCCGATGGCTACACCTTC
>.|TRBV19|few|TRBJ1-1
CASSMDRLMNTEAFF
TGTGCCAGTAGTATGGACAGACTGATGAACACTGAAGCTTTCTTT
>.|TRBV24-1|.|TRBJ2-1
CATSDYGRGSSYNEQFF
TGTGCCACCAGTGATTACGGTCGGGGAAGCTCCTACAATGAGCAGTTCTTC
>TRBD2|TRBV19|.|TRBJ2-1
CASSIAGGSYNEQFF
TGTGCCAGTAGTATCGCGGGAGGCTCCTACAATGAGCAGTTCTTC
>.|TRBV4-1|.|TRBJ2-1
CASSQGLVSYNEQFF
TGCGCCAGCAGCCAAGGGCTAGTCTCCTACAATGAGCAGTTCTTC
>TRBD2|TRBV10-3|.|TRBJ2-7
CAISGGTLFGRASYEQYF
TGTGCCATCAGCGGGGGCACTCTCTTCGGGAGGGCCTCCTACGAGCAGTACTTC